This TCR beta chain was identified during a study of blood T cells in healthy people across ages. Findings of the study overall: Roughly linear declines in TCR beta diversity per million T cells occurred with age.

Drawing of peripheral blood yielded 8.5 to 10 milliliters from each donor. A second PCR, run for roughly 6 to 11 cycles, used a sample-barcoded 5' primer plus a J-beta primer mix. TCRdb processed the 5' RACE reads anew with MiXCR; each CDR3 protein has one entry. The sample yields more than 650,000 distinct CDR3 sequences, 22% seen once. Remarks on this clonotype: As yet, its antigen is unknown.

The sequenced sample consisted of blood. The receptor comes from a man aged 65 to 85 in good health.

CDR3 coding DNA: TGTGCCAGCAGCTCGCCCGGGCGCGATGAGCAGTTCTTC. This sequence encodes CASSSPGRDEQFF. The rearrangement links TRBV7-9 to TRBJ2-1, with D hard to call. CDR3 size: 13 residues. From germline, CDR1 is SEHNR and CDR2 FQNEAQ (reference sequence). Trimming removed 4 bases at V and 8 bases at J, with 12 bases between. Supplemented by reference TRBV7-9 and TRBJ2-1, the full variable domain reads DTGVSQNPRHKITKRGQNVTFRCDPISEHNRLYWYRQTLGQGPEFLTYFQNEAQLEKSRLLSDRFSAERPKGSFSTLEIQRTEQGDSAMYLCASSSPGRDEQFFGPGTRLTVL.